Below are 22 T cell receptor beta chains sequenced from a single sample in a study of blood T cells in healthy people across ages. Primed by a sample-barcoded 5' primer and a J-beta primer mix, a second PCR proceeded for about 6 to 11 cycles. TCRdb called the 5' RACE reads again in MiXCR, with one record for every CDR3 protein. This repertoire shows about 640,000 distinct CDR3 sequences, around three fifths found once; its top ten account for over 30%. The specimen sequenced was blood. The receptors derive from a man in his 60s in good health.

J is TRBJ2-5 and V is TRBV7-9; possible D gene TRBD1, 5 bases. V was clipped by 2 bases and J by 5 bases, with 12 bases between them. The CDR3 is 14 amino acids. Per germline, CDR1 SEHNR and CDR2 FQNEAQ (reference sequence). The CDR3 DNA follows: TGTGCCAGCAGCTTATTCCAGGGCTCGGAGACCCAGTACTTC. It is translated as CASSLFQGSETQYF.

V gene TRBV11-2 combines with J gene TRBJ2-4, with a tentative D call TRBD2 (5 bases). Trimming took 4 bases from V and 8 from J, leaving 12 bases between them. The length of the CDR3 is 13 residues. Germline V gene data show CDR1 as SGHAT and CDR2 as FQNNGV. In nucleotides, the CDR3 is TGTGCCAGCAGCTCGGGAATGTTGGACATTCAGTACTTC. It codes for CASSSGMLDIQYF.

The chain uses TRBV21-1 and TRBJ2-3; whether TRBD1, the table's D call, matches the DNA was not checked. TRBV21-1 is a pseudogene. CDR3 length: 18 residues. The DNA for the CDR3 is TGTGCCAGCAGCATCCGGGACGGGGTAATCTCTGGCACAGATACGCAGTATTTT. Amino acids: CASSIRDGVISGTDTQYF.

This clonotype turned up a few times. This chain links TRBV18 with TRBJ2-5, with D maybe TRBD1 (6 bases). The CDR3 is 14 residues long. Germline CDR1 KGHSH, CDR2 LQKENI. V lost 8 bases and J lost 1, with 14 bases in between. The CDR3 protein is CASTTQGIQETQYF. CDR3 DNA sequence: TGTGCCAGCACCACTCAGGGGATCCAAGAGACCCAGTACTTC.

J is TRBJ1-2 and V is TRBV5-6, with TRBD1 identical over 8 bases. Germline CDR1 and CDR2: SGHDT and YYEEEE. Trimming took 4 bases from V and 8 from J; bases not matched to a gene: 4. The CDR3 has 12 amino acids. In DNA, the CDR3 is TGTGCCAGCAGCATGACAGGGGTAGGCTACACCTTC. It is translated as CASSMTGVGYTF. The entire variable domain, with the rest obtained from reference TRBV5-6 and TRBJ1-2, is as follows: DAGVTQSPTHLIKTRGQQVTLRCSPKSGHDTVSWYQQALGQGPQFIFQYYEEEERQRGNFPDRFSGHQFPNYSSELNVNALLLGDSALYLCASSMTGVGYTFGSGTRLTVV.

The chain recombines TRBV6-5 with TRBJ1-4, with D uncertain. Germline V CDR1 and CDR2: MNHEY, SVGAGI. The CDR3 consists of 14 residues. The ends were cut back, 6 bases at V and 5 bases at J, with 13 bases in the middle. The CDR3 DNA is TGTGCCAGCAGCCGTGGTTGGGAAAATGAAAAACTGTTTTTT. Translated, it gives CASSRGWENEKLFF.

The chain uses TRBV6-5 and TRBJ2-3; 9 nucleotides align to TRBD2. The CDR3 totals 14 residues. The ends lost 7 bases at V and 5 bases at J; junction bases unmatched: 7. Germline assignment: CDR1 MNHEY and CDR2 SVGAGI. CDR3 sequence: CASNPAGGIDTQYF. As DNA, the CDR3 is TGTGCCAGCAATCCAGCGGGGGGTATAGATACGCAGTATTTT.

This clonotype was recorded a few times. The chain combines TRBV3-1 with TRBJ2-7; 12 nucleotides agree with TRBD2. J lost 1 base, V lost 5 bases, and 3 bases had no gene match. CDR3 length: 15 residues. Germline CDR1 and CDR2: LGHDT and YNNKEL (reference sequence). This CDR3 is CASSTGLAGSYEQYF. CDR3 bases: TGTGCCAGCAGCACTGGACTAGCGGGGTCCTACGAGCAGTACTTC.

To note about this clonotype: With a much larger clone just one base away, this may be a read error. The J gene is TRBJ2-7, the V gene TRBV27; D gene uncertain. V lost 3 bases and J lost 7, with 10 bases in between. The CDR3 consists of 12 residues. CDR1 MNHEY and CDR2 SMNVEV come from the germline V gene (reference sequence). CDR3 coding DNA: TGTGCCAGCAGTTTGGGTAACAATGAGCAGTACTTC. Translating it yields CASSLGNNEQYF.

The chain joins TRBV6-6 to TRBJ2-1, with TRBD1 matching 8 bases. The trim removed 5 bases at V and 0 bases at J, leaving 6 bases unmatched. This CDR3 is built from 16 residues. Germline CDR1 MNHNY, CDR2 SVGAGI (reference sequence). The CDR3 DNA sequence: TGTGCCAGCAGTCCCCGGACAGGGAGCTCCTACAATGAGCAGTTCTTC. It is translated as CASSPRTGSSYNEQFF.

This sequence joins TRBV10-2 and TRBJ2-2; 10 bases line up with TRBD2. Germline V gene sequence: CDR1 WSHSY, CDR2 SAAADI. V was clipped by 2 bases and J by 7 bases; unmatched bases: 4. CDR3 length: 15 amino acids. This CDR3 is CASSELAGANGELFF. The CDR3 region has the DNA TGCGCCAGCAGTGAGCTAGCGGGGGCGAACGGGGAGCTGTTTTTT.

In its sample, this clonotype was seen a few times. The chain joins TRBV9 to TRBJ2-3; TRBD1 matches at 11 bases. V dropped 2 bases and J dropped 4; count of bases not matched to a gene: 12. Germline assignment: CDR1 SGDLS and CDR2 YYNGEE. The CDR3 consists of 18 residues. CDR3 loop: CASSVLGTGGRWADTQYF. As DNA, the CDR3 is TGTGCCAGCAGCGTCTTGGGGACAGGGGGTCGTTGGGCAGATACGCAGTATTTT. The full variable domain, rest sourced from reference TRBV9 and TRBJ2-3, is DSGVTQTPKHLITATGQRVTLRCSPRSGDLSVYWYQQSLDQGLQFLIQYYNGEERAKGNILERFSAQQFPDLHSELNLSSLELGDSALYFCASSVLGTGGRWADTQYFGPGTRLTVL.

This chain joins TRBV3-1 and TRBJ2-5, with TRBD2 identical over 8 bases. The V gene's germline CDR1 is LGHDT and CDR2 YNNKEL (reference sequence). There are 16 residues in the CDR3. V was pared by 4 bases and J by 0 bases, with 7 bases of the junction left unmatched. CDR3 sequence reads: CASSRKTSAYQETQYF. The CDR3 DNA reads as TGTGCCAGCAGCCGCAAGACTAGCGCGTACCAAGAGACCCAGTACTTC.

The CDR3 sequence is CASSMTLSSYNEQFF. The CDR3 nucleotides are TGTGCCAGCAGCATGACCCTGAGCTCCTACAATGAGCAGTTCTTC. The V and J genes are TRBV11-2 and TRBJ2-1, with unresolved D. CDR3 length equals 15 residues. CDR1 SGHAT and CDR2 FQNNGV come from the germline V gene. Trimming cost V 5 bases and J 0 bases, with 11 bases left between them.

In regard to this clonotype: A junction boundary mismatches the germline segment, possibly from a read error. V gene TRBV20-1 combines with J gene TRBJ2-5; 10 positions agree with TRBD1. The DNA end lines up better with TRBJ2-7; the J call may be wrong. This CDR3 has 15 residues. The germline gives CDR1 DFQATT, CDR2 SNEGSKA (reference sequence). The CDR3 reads CGATARTGGPYEQYF. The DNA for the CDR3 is TGCGGTGCTACCGCTCGGACAGGGGGTCCCTACGAGCAGTACTTC.

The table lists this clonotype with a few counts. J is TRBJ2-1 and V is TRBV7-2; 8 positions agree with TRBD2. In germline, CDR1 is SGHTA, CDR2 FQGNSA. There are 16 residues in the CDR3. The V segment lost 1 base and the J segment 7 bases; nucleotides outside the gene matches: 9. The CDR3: CASSLGGGTSGNEQFF. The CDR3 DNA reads TGTGCCAGCAGCTTAGGGGGGGGCACTAGCGGTAATGAGCAGTTCTTC. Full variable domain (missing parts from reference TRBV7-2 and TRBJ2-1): GAGVSQSPSNKVTEKGKDVELRCDPISGHTALYWYRQSLGQGLEFLIYFQGNSAPDKSGLPSDRFSAERTGGSVSTLTIQRTQQEDSAVYLCASSLGGGTSGNEQFFGPGTRLTVL.

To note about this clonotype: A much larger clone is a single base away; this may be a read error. The CDR3 sequence: CSVEVRQGVQFF. In DNA form, the CDR3 reads TGCAGCGTTGAAGTAAGACAGGGGGTGCAGTTCTTC. The chain couples TRBV29-1 to TRBJ2-1, with 9 positions matching TRBD1. CDR1 SQVTM and CDR2 ANQGSEA come from the germline V gene. The CDR3 length is 12 residues. The V gene end was trimmed by 1 base and the J gene end by 12 bases; junction bases not matched to a gene: 4.

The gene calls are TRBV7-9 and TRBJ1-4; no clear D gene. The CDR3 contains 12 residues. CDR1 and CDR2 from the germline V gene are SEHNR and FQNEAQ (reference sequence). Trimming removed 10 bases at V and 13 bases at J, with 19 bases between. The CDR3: CAILVGGRGLFF. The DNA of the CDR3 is TGTGCCATACTCGTTGGTGGGCGAGGACTGTTTTTT.

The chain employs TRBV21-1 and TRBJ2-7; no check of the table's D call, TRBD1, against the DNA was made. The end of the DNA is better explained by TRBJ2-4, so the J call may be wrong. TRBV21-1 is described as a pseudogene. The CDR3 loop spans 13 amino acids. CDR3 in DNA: TGTGCCAGCAGCAAAGGGACCCCTTACATTCAGTACTTC. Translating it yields CASSKGTPYIQYF.

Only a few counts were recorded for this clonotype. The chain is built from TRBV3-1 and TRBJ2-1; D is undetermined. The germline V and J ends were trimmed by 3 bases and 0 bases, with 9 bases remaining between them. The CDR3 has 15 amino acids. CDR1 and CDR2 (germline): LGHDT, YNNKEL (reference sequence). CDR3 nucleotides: TGTGCCAGCAGCCAGGCTAGGAGCTCCTACAATGAGCAGTTCTTC. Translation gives CASSQARSSYNEQFF.

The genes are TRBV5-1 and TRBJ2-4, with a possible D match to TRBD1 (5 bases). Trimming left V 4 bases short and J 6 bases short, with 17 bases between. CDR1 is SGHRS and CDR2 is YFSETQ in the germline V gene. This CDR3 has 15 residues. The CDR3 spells CASSPDRPPGNIQYF. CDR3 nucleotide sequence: TGCGCCAGCAGCCCTGACAGACCACCGGGAAACATTCAGTACTTC.

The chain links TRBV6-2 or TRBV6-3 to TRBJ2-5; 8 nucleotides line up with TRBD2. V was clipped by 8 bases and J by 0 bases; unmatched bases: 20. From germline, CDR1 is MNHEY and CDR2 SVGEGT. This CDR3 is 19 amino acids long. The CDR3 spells CASVPTGLGGKQYQETQYF. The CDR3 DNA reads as TGTGCCAGCGTCCCCACGGGACTAGGCGGGAAACAGTACCAAGAGACCCAGTACTTC.